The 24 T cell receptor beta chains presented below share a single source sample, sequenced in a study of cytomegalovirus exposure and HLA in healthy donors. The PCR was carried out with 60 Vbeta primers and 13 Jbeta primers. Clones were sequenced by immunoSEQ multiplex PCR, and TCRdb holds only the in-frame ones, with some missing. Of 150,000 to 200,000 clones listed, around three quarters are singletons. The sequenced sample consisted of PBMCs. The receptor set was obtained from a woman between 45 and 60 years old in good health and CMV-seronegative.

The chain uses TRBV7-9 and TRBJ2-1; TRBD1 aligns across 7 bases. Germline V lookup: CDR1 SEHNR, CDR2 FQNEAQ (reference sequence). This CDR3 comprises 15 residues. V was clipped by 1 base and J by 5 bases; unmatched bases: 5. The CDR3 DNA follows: TGTGCCAGCAGCTTAGTGGGGACAGTGAACAATGAGCAGTTCTTC. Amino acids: CASSLVGTVNNEQFF. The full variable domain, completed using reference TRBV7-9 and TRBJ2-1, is DTGVSQNPRHKITKRGQNVTFRCDPISEHNRLYWYRQTLGQGPEFLTYFQNEAQLEKSRLLSDRFSAERPKGSFSTLEIQRTEQGDSAMYLCASSLVGTVNNEQFFGPGTRLTVL.

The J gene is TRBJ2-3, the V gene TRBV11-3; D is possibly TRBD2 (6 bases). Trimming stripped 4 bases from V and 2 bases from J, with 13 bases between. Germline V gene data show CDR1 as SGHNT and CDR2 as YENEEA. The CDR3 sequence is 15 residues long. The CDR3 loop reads CASSSGRDFTDTQYF. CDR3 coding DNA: TGTGCCAGCAGCTCCGGGCGGGACTTCACAGATACGCAGTATTTT. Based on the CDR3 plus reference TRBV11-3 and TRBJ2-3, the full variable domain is EAGVVQSPRYKIIEKKQPVAFWCNPISGHNTLYWYLQNLGQGPELLIRYENEEAVDDSQLPKDRFSAERLKGVDSTLKIQPAELGDSAVYLCASSSGRDFTDTQYFGPGTRLTVL.

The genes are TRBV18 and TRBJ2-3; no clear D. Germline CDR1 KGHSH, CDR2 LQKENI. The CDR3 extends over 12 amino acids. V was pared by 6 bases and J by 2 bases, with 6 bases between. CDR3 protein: CASSTTTDTQYF. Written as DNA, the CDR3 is TGTGCCAGCTCTACTACCACAGATACGCAGTATTTT.

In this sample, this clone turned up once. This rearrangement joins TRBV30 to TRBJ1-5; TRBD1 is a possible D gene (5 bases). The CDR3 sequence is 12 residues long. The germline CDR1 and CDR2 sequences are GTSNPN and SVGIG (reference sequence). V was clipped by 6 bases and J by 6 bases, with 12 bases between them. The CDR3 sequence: CACSQGGQPQHF. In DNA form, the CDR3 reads TGTGCCTGTTCCCAGGGCGGTCAGCCCCAGCATTTT.

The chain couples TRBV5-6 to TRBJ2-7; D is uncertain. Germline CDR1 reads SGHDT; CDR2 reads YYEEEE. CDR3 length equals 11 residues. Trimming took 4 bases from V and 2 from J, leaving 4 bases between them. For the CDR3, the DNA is TGTGCCAGCAGCGAGGCCTACGAGCAGTACTTC. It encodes CASSEAYEQYF.

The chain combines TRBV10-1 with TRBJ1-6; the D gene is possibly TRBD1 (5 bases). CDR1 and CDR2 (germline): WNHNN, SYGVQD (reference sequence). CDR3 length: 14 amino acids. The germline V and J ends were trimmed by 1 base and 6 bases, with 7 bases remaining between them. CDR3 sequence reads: CASSEFQGNSPLHF. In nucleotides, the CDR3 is TGCGCCAGCAGTGAGTTCCAGGGTAATTCACCCCTCCACTTT.

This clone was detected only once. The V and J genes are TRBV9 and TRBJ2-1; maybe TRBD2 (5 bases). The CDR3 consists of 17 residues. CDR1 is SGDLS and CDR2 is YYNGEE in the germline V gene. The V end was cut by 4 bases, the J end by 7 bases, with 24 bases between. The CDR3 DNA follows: TGTGCCAGCAGCACCCACCCCGGTACTAGGGTGAGTAATGAGCAGTTCTTC. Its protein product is CASSTHPGTRVSNEQFF.

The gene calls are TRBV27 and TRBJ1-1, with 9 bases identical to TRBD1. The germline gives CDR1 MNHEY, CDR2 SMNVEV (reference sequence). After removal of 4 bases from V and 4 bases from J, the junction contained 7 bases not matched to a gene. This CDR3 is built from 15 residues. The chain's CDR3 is CASSWRQGGSTEAFF. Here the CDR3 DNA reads TGTGCCAGCAGTTGGCGACAGGGGGGAAGCACTGAAGCTTTCTTT.

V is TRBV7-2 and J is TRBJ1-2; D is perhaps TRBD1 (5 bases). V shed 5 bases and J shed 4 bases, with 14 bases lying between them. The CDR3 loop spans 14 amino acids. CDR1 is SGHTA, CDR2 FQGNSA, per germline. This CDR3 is CASSQIDRSYGYTF. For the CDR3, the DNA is TGTGCCAGCAGCCAGATAGACAGATCCTATGGCTACACCTTC. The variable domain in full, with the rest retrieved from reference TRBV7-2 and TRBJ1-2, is GAGVSQSPSNKVTEKGKDVELRCDPISGHTALYWYRQSLGQGLEFLIYFQGNSAPDKSGLPSDRFSAERTGGSVSTLTIQRTQQEDSAVYLCASSQIDRSYGYTFGSGTRLTVV.

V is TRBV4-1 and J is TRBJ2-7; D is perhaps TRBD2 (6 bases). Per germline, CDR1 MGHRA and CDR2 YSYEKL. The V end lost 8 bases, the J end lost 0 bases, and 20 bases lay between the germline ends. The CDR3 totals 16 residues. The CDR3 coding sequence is TGCGCCAGCGCAGCGGGCGGACTAAGAACCTCCTACGAGCAGTACTTC. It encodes CASAAGGLRTSYEQYF.

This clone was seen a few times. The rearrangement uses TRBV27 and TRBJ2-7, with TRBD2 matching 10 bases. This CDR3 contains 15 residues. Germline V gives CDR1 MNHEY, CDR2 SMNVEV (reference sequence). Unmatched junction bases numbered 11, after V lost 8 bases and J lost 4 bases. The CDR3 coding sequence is TGTGCCAGCGTGGGTTGGACTAGCGGAATTTACGAGCAGTACTTC. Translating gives CASVGWTSGIYEQYF.

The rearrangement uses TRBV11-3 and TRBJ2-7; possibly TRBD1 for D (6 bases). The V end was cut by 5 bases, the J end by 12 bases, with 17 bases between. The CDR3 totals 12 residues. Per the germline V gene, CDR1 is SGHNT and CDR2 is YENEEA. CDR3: CASSPGVDSRYF. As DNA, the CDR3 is TGTGCCAGCAGCCCTGGTGTGGACAGTCGGTACTTC. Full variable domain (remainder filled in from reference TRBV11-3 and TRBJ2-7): EAGVVQSPRYKIIEKKQPVAFWCNPISGHNTLYWYLQNLGQGPELLIRYENEEAVDDSQLPKDRFSAERLKGVDSTLKIQPAELGDSAVYLCASSPGVDSRYFGPGTRLTVT.

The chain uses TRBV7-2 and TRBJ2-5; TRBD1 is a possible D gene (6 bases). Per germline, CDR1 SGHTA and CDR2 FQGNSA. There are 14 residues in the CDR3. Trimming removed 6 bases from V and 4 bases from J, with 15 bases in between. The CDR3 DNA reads TGTGCCAGCAGGAAACAGGGCGGATCAGAGACCCAGTACTTC. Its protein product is CASRKQGGSETQYF.

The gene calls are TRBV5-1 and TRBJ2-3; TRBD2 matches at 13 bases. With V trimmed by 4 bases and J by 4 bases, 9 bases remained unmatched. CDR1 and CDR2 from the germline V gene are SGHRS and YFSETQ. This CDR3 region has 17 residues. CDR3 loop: CASSPSGLAGVADTQYF. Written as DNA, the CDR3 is TGCGCCAGCAGCCCAAGCGGACTAGCGGGAGTTGCAGATACGCAGTATTTT.

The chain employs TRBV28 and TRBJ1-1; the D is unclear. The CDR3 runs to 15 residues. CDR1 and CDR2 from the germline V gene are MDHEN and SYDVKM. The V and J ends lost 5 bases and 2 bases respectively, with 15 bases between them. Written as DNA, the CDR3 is TGTGCCAGCAGTCCCCTCCTCGGTAGAAACACTGAAGCTTTCTTT. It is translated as CASSPLLGRNTEAFF.

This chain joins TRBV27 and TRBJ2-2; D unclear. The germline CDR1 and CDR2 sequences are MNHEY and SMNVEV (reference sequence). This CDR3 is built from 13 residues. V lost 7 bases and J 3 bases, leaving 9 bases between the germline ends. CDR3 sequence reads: CASKSQYTGELFF. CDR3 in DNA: TGTGCCAGCAAATCACAGTACACCGGGGAGCTGTTTTTT.

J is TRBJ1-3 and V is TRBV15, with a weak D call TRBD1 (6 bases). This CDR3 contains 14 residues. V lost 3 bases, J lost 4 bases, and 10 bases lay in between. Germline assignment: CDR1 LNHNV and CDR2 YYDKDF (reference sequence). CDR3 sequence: CATSSPGTGNTIYF. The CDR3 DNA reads TGTGCCACCAGCAGCCCCGGGACAGGAAACACCATATATTTT.

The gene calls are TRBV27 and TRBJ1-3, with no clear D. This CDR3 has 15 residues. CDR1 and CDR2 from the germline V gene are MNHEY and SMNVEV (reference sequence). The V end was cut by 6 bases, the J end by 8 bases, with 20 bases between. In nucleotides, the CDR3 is TGTGCCAGCAGCCCCGTAAGGACCGCCGGGGACACCATATATTTT. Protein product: CASSPVRTAGDTIYF.

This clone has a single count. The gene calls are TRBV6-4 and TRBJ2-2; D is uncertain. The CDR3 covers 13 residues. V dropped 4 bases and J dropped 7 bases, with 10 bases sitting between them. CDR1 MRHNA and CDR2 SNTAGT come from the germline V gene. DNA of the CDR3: TGTGCCAGCAGTGGAGACATGGGCGGGGAGCTGTTTTTT. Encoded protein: CASSGDMGGELFF.

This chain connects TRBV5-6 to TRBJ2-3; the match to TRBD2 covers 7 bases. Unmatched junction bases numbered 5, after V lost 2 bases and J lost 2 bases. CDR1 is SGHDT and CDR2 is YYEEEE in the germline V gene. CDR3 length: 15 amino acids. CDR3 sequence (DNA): TGTGCCAGCAGCTTTAGGCGGGAGACCACAGATACGCAGTATTTT. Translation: CASSFRRETTDTQYF.

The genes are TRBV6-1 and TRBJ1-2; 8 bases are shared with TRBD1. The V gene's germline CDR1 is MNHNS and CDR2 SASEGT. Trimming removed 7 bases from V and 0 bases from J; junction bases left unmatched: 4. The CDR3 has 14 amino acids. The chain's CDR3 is CASIKDRANYGYTF. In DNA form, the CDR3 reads TGTGCCAGCATTAAGGACAGGGCTAACTATGGCTACACCTTC.

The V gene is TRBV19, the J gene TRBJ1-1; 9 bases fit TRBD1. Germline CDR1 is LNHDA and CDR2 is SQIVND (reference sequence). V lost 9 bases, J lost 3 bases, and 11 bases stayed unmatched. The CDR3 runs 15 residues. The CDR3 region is CASTDRGKWDTEAFF. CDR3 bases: TGTGCCAGCACTGACAGGGGGAAGTGGGACACTGAAGCTTTCTTT.

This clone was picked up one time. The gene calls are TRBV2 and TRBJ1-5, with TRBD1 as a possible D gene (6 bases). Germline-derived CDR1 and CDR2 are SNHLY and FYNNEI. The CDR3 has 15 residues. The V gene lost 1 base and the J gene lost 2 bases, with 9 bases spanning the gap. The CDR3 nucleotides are TGTGCCAGCAGTGAAGACAGGGTTGGCAATCAGCCCCAGCATTTT. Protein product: CASSEDRVGNQPQHF.

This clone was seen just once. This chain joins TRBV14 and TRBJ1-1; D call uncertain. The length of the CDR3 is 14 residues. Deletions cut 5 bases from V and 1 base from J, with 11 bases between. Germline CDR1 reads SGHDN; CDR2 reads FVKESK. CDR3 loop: CASSTQFGNTEAFF. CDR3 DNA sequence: TGTGCCAGCAGCACCCAATTCGGGAACACTGAAGCTTTCTTT.